Listed here are 20 T cell receptor beta chains from one sample, sequenced in a study of T cell responses to AZD1222 COVID-19 vaccine. Only in-frame clones appear in the TCRdb table, and some are missing; sequencing was by immunoSEQ multiplex PCR. The sample has approximately 140,000 clones; about 91% are singletons. Specimen: peripheral blood, collected on day 0 of AZD1222 vaccination. The receptors come from an adult in good health.

The sample holds a few counts of this clone. The chain has TRBV5-3 and TRBJ1-2; 10 bases line up with TRBD1. TRBV5-3 falls under the ORF class, with uncertain function. The CDR3 is made up of 14 amino acids. Germline trimming cut 5 bases from V and 7 bases from J; bases unmatched to any gene: 8. The CDR3 bases are TGTGCCAGAAGAAGGGGACAGGGGAGTTCTGGCTACACCTTC. This encodes CARRRGQGSSGYTF.

The chain employs TRBV4-3 and TRBJ1-3; 8 nucleotides align to TRBD1. Germline lookup yields CDR1 LGHNA and CDR2 YSLEER. The CDR3 has 16 amino acids. The junction had 5 bases not matched to a gene; V was cut back by 2 bases and J by 2 bases. The DNA for the CDR3 is TGCGCCAGCAGCCAAACCGGGACAGGAGCTGGAAACACCATATATTTT. This translates into CASSQTGTGAGNTIYF.

V is TRBV5-6 and J is TRBJ1-2, with TRBD1 identical over 7 bases. V trimming: 1 base; J trimming: 0 bases; junction bases outside the gene matches: 6. Germline V gives CDR1 SGHDT, CDR2 YYEEEE. The CDR3 is made up of 16 amino acids. DNA for the CDR3: TGTGCCAGCAGCTTGTTATCTAGGGGGCCTAACTATGGCTACACCTTC. Encoded protein: CASSLLSRGPNYGYTF.

CDR3 protein: CATQGSGTDTQYF. As DNA, the CDR3 is TGTGCCACCCAGGGATCGGGCACAGATACGCAGTATTTT. The chain couples TRBV24-1 to TRBJ2-3, with D perhaps matching TRBD1 (5 bases). V lost 9 bases and J 1 base, leaving 10 bases between the germline ends. Germline loops: CDR1 KGHDR, CDR2 SFDVKD. The CDR3 extends over 13 amino acids.

The chain combines TRBV18 with TRBJ2-2; unclear D gene. This CDR3 contains 13 residues. V lost 3 bases and J 2 bases, leaving 4 bases between the germline ends. Germline CDR1 reads KGHSH; CDR2 reads LQKENI. The CDR3 DNA sequence: TGTGCCAGCTCACCGCTCAACACCGGGGAGCTGTTTTTT. Translated, it gives CASSPLNTGELFF.

The rearrangement links TRBV30 to TRBJ2-7, with D perhaps given as TRBD1 or TRBD2 (5 bases each). Germline CDR1 and CDR2: GTSNPN and SVGIG (reference sequence). V was cut by 5 bases and J by 4 bases, with 9 bases left in between. This CDR3 is built from 11 residues. The CDR3 is CAWGGGYEQYF. The CDR3 DNA is TGTGCCTGGGGGGGTGGTTACGAGCAGTACTTC.

This clone was seen once. This sequence joins TRBV19 and TRBJ1-1; 10 bases align to TRBD1. The V and J ends lost 2 bases and 5 bases, in that order; junction bases with no gene match: 8. Germline assignment: CDR1 LNHDA and CDR2 SQIVND (reference sequence). CDR3 length: 16 residues. The CDR3: CASSIQGQGLGTEAFF. CDR3 coding DNA: TGTGCCAGTAGTATACAGGGACAGGGGCTGGGGACTGAAGCTTTCTTT.

The V gene is TRBV6-2 or TRBV6-3, the J gene TRBJ1-2; D perhaps matches TRBD1 (5 bases). This CDR3 region has 13 residues. Germline V gene data show CDR1 as MNHEY and CDR2 as SVGEGT. V was trimmed by 2 bases and J by 4 bases, leaving 8 bases between them. The CDR3 DNA reads TGTGCCAGCAGTTACGGGGGGATCTATGGCTACACCTTC. Its translation: CASSYGGIYGYTF.

This clone has a single count. The chain combines TRBV3-1 (or the pseudogene TRBV3-2) with TRBJ1-2; 7 bases fit TRBD1. This CDR3 spans 14 amino acids. The V segment lost 3 bases and the J segment 7 bases; nucleotides outside the gene matches: 8. Germline V gene sequence: CDR1 LGHDT, CDR2 YNNKEL (reference sequence). CDR3 DNA sequence: TGTGCCAGCAGCCACACTGGCGACAGGGTTGGCTACACCTTC. Its protein is CASSHTGDRVGYTF.

The chain carries TRBV18 and TRBJ2-7; 9 positions match TRBD1. There are 13 residues in the CDR3. With V trimmed by 1 base and J by 5 bases, 0 bases remained unmatched. Germline CDR1 reads KGHSH; CDR2 reads LQKENI. CDR3 residues: CASSPRTGDEQYF. In DNA, the CDR3 is TGTGCCAGCTCACCACGGACAGGGGACGAGCAGTACTTC.

This clone has just a few counts. V usage is TRBV11-2 and J usage is TRBJ1-1; TRBD1 matches 10 bases. The CDR3 has 17 residues. Germline trimming cut 8 bases from V and 5 bases from J; bases unmatched to any gene: 17. Germline values: CDR1 SGHAT, CDR2 FQNNGV. CDR3 DNA: TGTGCCAGCCATCCGACAGGGGGCCCTGACGCGGGGACTGAAGCTTTCTTT. This sequence encodes CASHPTGGPDAGTEAFF.

The chain has TRBV27 and TRBJ2-5; TRBD2 agrees at 7 bases. Trimming at V came to 8 bases and at J to 3 bases, leaving 18 bases not matched to a gene. The CDR3 loop spans 17 amino acids. Germline CDR1 reads MNHEY; CDR2 reads SMNVEV (reference sequence). The CDR3 nucleotides read TGTGCCAGCTCTCGGGGGGAACCCGTTCTAACCAAAGAGACCCAGTACTTC. This gives the protein CASSRGEPVLTKETQYF.

This chain links TRBV7-8 with TRBJ2-7; D not resolved. V was cut by 1 base and J by 7 bases, with 11 bases left in between. The CDR3 length is 13 residues. CDR1 is SGHVS and CDR2 is FQNEAQ in the germline V gene. CDR3 protein: CASSLGFYEEQYF. As DNA, the CDR3 is TGTGCCAGCAGCTTAGGGTTTTACGAGGAGCAGTACTTC.

The CDR3 here is CASNLERRTLNQPQHF. The CDR3 region has the DNA TGTGCCAGCAACCTAGAAAGGAGGACCCTCAATCAGCCCCAGCATTTT. The chain uses TRBV27 and TRBJ1-5; D is unresolved. The CDR3 spans 16 residues. Looked up from germline, CDR1 is MNHEY and CDR2 is SMNVEV (reference sequence). V was cut by 7 bases and J by 3 bases, with 19 bases left in between.

In DNA, the CDR3 is TGTGCCAGCAGCAATCGACAGGGAATCACTGAAGCTTTCTTT. It translates to CASSNRQGITEAFF. The chain employs TRBV7-8 and TRBJ1-1; TRBD1 matches 7 bases. The CDR3 is 14 residues long. CDR1 is SGHVS, CDR2 FQNEAQ, per germline. J gave up 4 bases and V 5 bases, and 7 bases lay outside the gene matches. The variable domain in full, completed from reference TRBV7-8 and TRBJ1-1, reads GAGVSQSPRYKVAKRGQDVALRCDPISGHVSLFWYQQALGQGPEFLTYFQNEAQLDKSGLPSDRFFAERPEGSVSTLKIQRTQQEDSAVYLCASSNRQGITEAFFGQGTRLTVV.

This chain uses TRBV15 with TRBJ2-7; 9 nucleotides match TRBD1. The CDR3 extends over 14 amino acids. CDR1 and CDR2 from the germline V gene are LNHNV and YYDKDF (reference sequence). V shed 3 bases, J shed 4 bases, and the junction held 4 bases outside the gene matches. CDR3 DNA sequence: TGTGCCACCAGCAGGGAAGGGACAGGGTACGAGCAGTACTTC. Translated, it gives CATSREGTGYEQYF.

This clone was seen a handful of times. The chain has TRBV6-2 or TRBV6-3 and TRBJ1-5; no definite D call. This CDR3 has 17 amino acids. V was clipped by 2 bases and J by 0 bases, with 14 bases between them. The germline gives CDR1 MNHEY, CDR2 SVGEGT. For the CDR3, the DNA is TGTGCCAGCAGTTACCGCGGGCGACACCTTAGCAATCAGCCCCAGCATTTT. Its protein product is CASSYRGRHLSNQPQHF.

The chain has TRBV24-1 and TRBJ2-1, with a possible D match to TRBD1 (6 bases). CDR3 size: 16 residues. Germline V gene sequence: CDR1 KGHDR, CDR2 SFDVKD. V lost 4 bases and J 0 bases, leaving 12 bases between the germline ends. CDR3 nucleotide sequence: TGTGCCACCAGTGACGACAGGAGGAGCTCCTACAATGAGCAGTTCTTC. Its translation is CATSDDRRSSYNEQFF.

The chain is built from TRBV24-1 and TRBJ1-1; 7 bases are a match to TRBD1. The V segment lost 10 bases and the J segment 3 bases; nucleotides outside the gene matches: 7. This CDR3 comprises 13 residues. Germline lookup yields CDR1 KGHDR and CDR2 SFDVKD. CDR3 DNA: TGTGCCACAAGAGAGGGGGCGCACACTGAAGCTTTCTTT. Its protein product is CATREGAHTEAFF.

The chain links TRBV7-2 to TRBJ2-7; a weak D match, TRBD2 (6 bases). The germline V and J ends were trimmed by 2 bases and 3 bases, with 20 bases remaining between them. In germline, CDR1 is SGHTA, CDR2 FQGNSA. CDR3 length: 17 amino acids. The CDR3 bases are TGTGCCAGCAGCTTAATGTCTGGGGTGTGGCGGGGCTACGAGCAGTACTTC. Encoded protein: CASSLMSGVWRGYEQYF.